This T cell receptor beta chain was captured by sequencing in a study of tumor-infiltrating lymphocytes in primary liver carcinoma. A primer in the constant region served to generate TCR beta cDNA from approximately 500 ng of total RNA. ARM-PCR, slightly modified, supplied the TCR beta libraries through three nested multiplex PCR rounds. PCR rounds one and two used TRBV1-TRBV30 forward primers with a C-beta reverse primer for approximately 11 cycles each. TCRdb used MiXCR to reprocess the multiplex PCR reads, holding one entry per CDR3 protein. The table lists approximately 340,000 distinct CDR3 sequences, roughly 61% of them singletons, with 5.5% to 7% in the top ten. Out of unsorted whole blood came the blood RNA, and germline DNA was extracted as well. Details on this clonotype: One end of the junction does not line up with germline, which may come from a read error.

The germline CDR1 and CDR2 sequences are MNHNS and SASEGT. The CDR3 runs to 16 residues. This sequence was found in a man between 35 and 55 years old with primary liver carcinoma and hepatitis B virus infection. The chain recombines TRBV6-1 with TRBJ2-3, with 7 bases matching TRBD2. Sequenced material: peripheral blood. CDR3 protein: CASSPWASGRTDTQYF. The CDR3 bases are TGTGCTAGCAGTCCGTGGGCTAGCGGTCGCACAGATACGCAGTATTTT.